The 24 T cell receptor beta chains listed next were all sequenced from one sample in a study of T-cell memory formation after mild COVID-19. Using its own MiXCR run on the 5' RACE reads, TCRdb lists one record per CDR3 protein. The repertoire holds about 90,000 distinct CDR3 sequences, with less than 15% as singletons. Sequenced input: PBMCs or a T cell subset sorted from them (not recorded which). All receptors come from a man between 18 and 35 years old who had mild COVID-19 (a few samples of this study predate the infection). Cell type and time point are not known.

The rearrangement uses TRBV5-6 and TRBJ1-5; D is uncertain. From germline, CDR1 is SGHDT and CDR2 YYEEEE. The V end lost 4 bases, the J end lost 7 bases, and 18 bases lay between the germline ends. This CDR3 is built from 15 residues. For the CDR3, the DNA is TGTGCCAGCAGCCGGGCGTTGGATGCGGGGCAGCCCCAGCATTTT. This gives the protein CASSRALDAGQPQHF.

This clonotype was counted many times. The chain uses TRBV4-2 and TRBJ1-6, with TRBD1 matching over 9 bases. Germline trimming cut 0 bases from V and 9 bases from J; bases unmatched to any gene: 3. Germline-derived CDR1 and CDR2 are LGHNA and YNFKEQ. The CDR3 spans 15 residues. CDR3 sequence reads: CASSQENRGPSPLHF. The DNA of the CDR3 is TGTGCCAGCAGCCAAGAGAACAGGGGGCCTTCACCCCTCCACTTT.

The chain is built from TRBV6-4 and TRBJ2-5; 11 bases align to TRBD2. CDR1 is MRHNA and CDR2 is SNTAGT in the germline V gene. V shed 5 bases, J shed 2 bases, and the junction held 1 base outside the gene matches. The CDR3 sequence is 14 residues long. The chain's CDR3 is CASSPSGGQETQYF. CDR3 coding DNA: TGTGCCAGCAGTCCTAGCGGGGGGCAAGAGACCCAGTACTTC.

This clonotype was found many times. This chain connects TRBV7-9 to TRBJ2-6; possibly TRBD1 for D (5 bases). This CDR3 has 14 residues. The germline gives CDR1 SEHNR, CDR2 FQNEAQ (reference sequence). V lost 8 bases, J lost 0 bases, and 8 bases lay in between. The CDR3 is CASADSSGANVLTF. CDR3 DNA sequence: TGTGCCAGCGCAGACAGCTCTGGGGCCAACGTCCTGACTTTC.

This clonotype was seen ten or more times. The CDR3 sequence is CASSSGQGSSYEQYF. In DNA form, the CDR3 reads TGTGCCAGCAGCTCAGGACAGGGGAGCTCCTACGAGCAGTACTTC. The genes are TRBV7-7 and TRBJ2-7, with 9 bases fitting TRBD1. V was pared by 4 bases and J by 0 bases, with 4 bases of the junction left unmatched. CDR1 and CDR2 from the germline V gene are SSHAT and FNYEAQ (reference sequence). This CDR3 comprises 15 residues.

CDR3 residues: CSVEAFVGDPNTEAFF. The DNA for the CDR3 is TGCAGCGTTGAGGCCTTTGTAGGGGATCCGAACACTGAAGCTTTCTTT. The chain links TRBV29-1 to TRBJ1-1, with a possible D match to TRBD1 (5 bases). The CDR3 spans 16 residues. Trimming removed 3 bases at V and 1 base at J, with 18 bases between. Germline V gives CDR1 SQVTM, CDR2 ANQGSEA.

This clonotype was recorded a few times. V is TRBV9 and J is TRBJ1-1, with D uncertain. This CDR3 spans 15 amino acids. Trimming removed 0 bases at V and 1 base at J, with 10 bases between. Germline loops: CDR1 SGDLS, CDR2 YYNGEE. CDR3 protein: CASSVGDYGNTEAFF. CDR3 DNA: TGTGCCAGCAGCGTAGGAGATTACGGGAACACTGAAGCTTTCTTT. Variable domain in full (rest from reference TRBV9 and TRBJ1-1): DSGVTQTPKHLITATGQRVTLRCSPRSGDLSVYWYQQSLDQGLQFLIQYYNGEERAKGNILERFSAQQFPDLHSELNLSSLELGDSALYFCASSVGDYGNTEAFFGQGTRLTVV.

The rearrangement links TRBV12-3 or TRBV12-4 to TRBJ1-4; a weak D match, TRBD1 (5 bases). Between the trimmed V and J ends, which lost 6 bases and 1 base, there was a span of 15 bases. The CDR3 is made up of 16 amino acids. CDR3 sequence reads: CASSLGRRLTNEKLFF. DNA of the CDR3: TGTGCCAGCAGCCTGGGGCGGAGACTAACTAATGAAAAACTGTTTTTT.

This clonotype was observed at least ten times. The chain combines TRBV13 with TRBJ1-3; D unclear. V lost 2 bases to trimming and J lost 0 bases, with 8 bases between them. The CDR3 loop spans 15 amino acids. Per the germline V gene, CDR1 is PRHDT and CDR2 is FYEKMQ (reference sequence). CDR3: CASSLRASSGNTIYF. The CDR3 DNA follows: TGTGCCAGCAGCTTAAGGGCAAGCTCTGGAAACACCATATATTTT.

The V call is TRBV20-1, the J call TRBJ2-7; 7 nucleotides agree with TRBD2. V gave up 2 bases and J gave up 3 bases; unmatched junction bases: 4. The CDR3 runs to 13 residues. Germline V lookup: CDR1 DFQATT, CDR2 SNEGSKA (reference sequence). The CDR3 spells CSARSGDFYEQYF. In DNA, the CDR3 is TGCAGTGCTAGAAGCGGGGACTTCTACGAGCAGTACTTC.

The chain has TRBV29-1 and TRBJ2-2; D may match TRBD1 or TRBD2 (5 bases each). The germline CDR1 and CDR2 sequences are SQVTM and ANQGSEA. V was clipped by 7 bases and J by 0 bases, with 9 bases between them. This CDR3 has 13 amino acids. CDR3 sequence (DNA): TGCAGCGGCCGGGGCTCGAACACCGGGGAGCTGTTTTTT. This encodes CSGRGSNTGELFF.

This clonotype was seen only once. This CDR3 is CASSQVAGGSYEQYF. In DNA, the CDR3 is TGCGCCAGCAGCCAGGTAGCGGGGGGATCCTACGAGCAGTACTTC. The chain links TRBV4-1 to TRBJ2-7, with 10 bases lining up with TRBD2. J lost 1 base, V lost 3 bases, and 3 bases had no gene match. Germline V CDR1 and CDR2: MGHRA, YSYEKL. This CDR3 has 15 residues.

The rearrangement links TRBV27 to TRBJ1-2; no firm D call. The germline V gene encodes CDR1 MNHEY and CDR2 SMNVEV (reference sequence). The ends were cut back, 3 bases at V and 4 bases at J, with 9 bases in the middle. This CDR3 comprises 13 residues. The CDR3 protein is CASSFPSGYGYTF. CDR3 nucleotides: TGTGCCAGCAGTTTCCCCTCAGGCTATGGCTACACCTTC.

This clonotype was counted at least ten times. The genes are TRBV29-1 and TRBJ1-6; D possibly corresponds to TRBD1 (5 bases). The germline V gene encodes CDR1 SQVTM and CDR2 ANQGSEA. Trimming cost V 3 bases and J 9 bases, with 12 bases left between them. The CDR3 runs 13 residues. The CDR3 DNA follows: TGCAGCGTTGAGGTCGCCGGGGGTTCACCCCTCCACTTT. Residues: CSVEVAGGSPLHF.

The V gene is TRBV9, the J gene TRBJ2-3, with D uncertain. Germline V gene data show CDR1 as SGDLS and CDR2 as YYNGEE. V was clipped by 3 bases and J by 0 bases, with 5 bases between them. The CDR3 has 13 residues. The CDR3 DNA reads as TGTGCCAGCAGCGCCTTGAGCACAGATACGCAGTATTTT. This encodes CASSALSTDTQYF.

The chain carries TRBV5-1 and TRBJ2-3, with D unresolved. Germline V CDR1 and CDR2: SGHRS, YFSETQ. The V gene lost 7 bases and the J gene lost 2 bases, with 14 bases spanning the gap. This CDR3 region has 14 residues. The CDR3 loop is CASGDRALTDTQYF. CDR3 coding DNA: TGCGCCAGCGGGGATCGGGCCCTCACAGATACGCAGTATTTT.

This chain uses TRBV19 with TRBJ1-6, with a possible D match to TRBD1 (5 bases). Trimming took 5 bases from V and 7 from J, leaving 12 bases between them. The CDR3 spans 14 residues. The germline gives CDR1 LNHDA, CDR2 SQIVND (reference sequence). CDR3: CASSPRAYNSPLHF. The CDR3, as DNA: TGTGCCAGTAGTCCCAGGGCATACAATTCACCCCTCCACTTT.

The chain couples TRBV12-3 or TRBV12-4 to TRBJ2-1, with 7 bases aligning to TRBD2. CDR3 length: 19 amino acids. The trim removed 5 bases at V and 4 bases at J, leaving 20 bases unmatched. CDR3 in amino acids: CASSPRGAAGLQLYNEQFF. The DNA for the CDR3 is TGTGCCAGCAGTCCCCGCGGGGCAGCGGGGTTACAACTTTACAATGAGCAGTTCTTC.

This chain connects TRBV14 to TRBJ2-1; 7 bases are a match to TRBD1. Germline CDR1 and CDR2: SGHDN and FVKESK. This CDR3 spans 18 amino acids. J gave up 2 bases and V 1 base, and 11 bases lay outside the gene matches. The CDR3: CASSQGKAVGGAYNEQFF. For the CDR3, the DNA is TGTGCCAGCAGCCAAGGTAAAGCGGTAGGGGGCGCCTACAATGAGCAGTTCTTC.

This clonotype occurred a few times. This chain joins TRBV15 and TRBJ1-5; 7 bases are shared with TRBD1. V trimming: 4 bases; J trimming: 4 bases; junction bases outside the gene matches: 7. Germline-derived CDR1 and CDR2 are LNHNV and YYDKDF (reference sequence). The CDR3 is 15 residues long. The CDR3 DNA is TGTGCCACCAGCATTGACAGGGTCGGGAATCAGCCCCAGCATTTT. This sequence encodes CATSIDRVGNQPQHF. The full variable domain, in which reference TRBV15 and TRBJ1-5 provide the parts outside the CDR3, is DAMVIQNPRYQVTQFGKPVTLSCSQTLNHNVMYWYQQKSSQAPKLLFHYYDKDFNNEADTPDNFQSRRPNTSFCFLDIRSPGLGDTAMYLCATSIDRVGNQPQHFGDGTRLSIL.

This clonotype was seen only a few times. V gene TRBV6-2 or TRBV6-3 combines with J gene TRBJ2-2; no firm D call. The CDR3 runs to 14 residues. The germline V gene has CDR1 MNHEY and CDR2 SVGEGT. V shed 3 bases and J shed 4 bases, with 9 bases lying between them. The CDR3 sequence is CASSYPMGTGELFF. For the CDR3, the DNA is TGTGCCAGCAGTTATCCCATGGGCACCGGGGAGCTGTTTTTT.

The V call is TRBV29-1, the J call TRBJ1-1, with 11 positions matching TRBD1. Germline V CDR1 and CDR2: SQVTM, ANQGSEA. The CDR3 covers 13 residues. V was clipped by 7 bases and J by 2 bases; unmatched bases: 3. The CDR3 spells CSARTGGNTEAFF. The CDR3 region has the DNA TGCAGCGCACGGACAGGGGGCAACACTGAAGCTTTCTTT.

This clonotype showed up just a few times. The chain recombines TRBV29-1 with TRBJ2-2; no clear D gene. Germline-derived CDR1 and CDR2 are SQVTM and ANQGSEA. This CDR3 has 13 residues. Trimming took off 5 bases at V and 5 bases at J, with 12 bases between the two ends. CDR3 sequence: CSVRASITGELFF. CDR3 nucleotide sequence: TGCAGCGTTCGGGCGTCGATTACCGGGGAGCTGTTTTTT.

The V call is TRBV7-3, the J call TRBJ2-2; TRBD2 agrees at 14 bases. Germline assignment: CDR1 SGHTA and CDR2 FQGTGA. With V trimmed by 5 bases and J by 7 bases, 6 bases remained unmatched. The CDR3 has 16 amino acids. This CDR3 is CASSVTSGGAIGELFF. The DNA of the CDR3 is TGTGCCAGCAGCGTGACTAGCGGGGGGGCGATCGGGGAGCTGTTTTTT.